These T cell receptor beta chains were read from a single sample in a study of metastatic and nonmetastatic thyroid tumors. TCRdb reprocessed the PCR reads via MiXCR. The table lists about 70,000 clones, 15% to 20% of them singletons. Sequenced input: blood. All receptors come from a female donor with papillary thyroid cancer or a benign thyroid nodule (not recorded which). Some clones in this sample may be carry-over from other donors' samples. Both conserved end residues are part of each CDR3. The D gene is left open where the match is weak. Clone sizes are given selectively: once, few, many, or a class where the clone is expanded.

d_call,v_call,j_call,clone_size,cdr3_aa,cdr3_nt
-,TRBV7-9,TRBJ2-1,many,CASSLLGIAYNEQFF,TGTGCCAGCAGCTTATTGGGGATAGCCTACAATGAGCAGTTCTTC
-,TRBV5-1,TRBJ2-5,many,CASSLAGALQETQYF,TGCGCCAGCAGCTTGGCCGGGGCCCTCCAAGAGACCCAGTACTTC
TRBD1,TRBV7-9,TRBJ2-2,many,CASRPEQGADGELFF,TGTGCCAGCAGGCCGGAACAGGGGGCCGACGGGGAGCTGTTTTTT
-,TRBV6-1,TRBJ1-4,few,CASSVPATGSEKLFF,TGTGCCAGCAGTGTCCCCGCGACAGGATCTGAAAAACTGTTTTTT
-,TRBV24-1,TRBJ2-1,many,CATSDTPQASYNEQFF,TGTGCCACCAGTGACACCCCACAGGCTAGCTACAATGAGCAGTTCTTC
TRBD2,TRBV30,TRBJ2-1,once,CAWSPLAGDVNEQFF,TGTGCCTGGTCCCCCCTAGCGGGAGATGTAAATGAGCAGTTCTTC
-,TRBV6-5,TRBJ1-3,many,CASSYSGGPFSGNTIYF,TGTGCCAGCAGTTACTCCGGGGGCCCTTTCTCTGGAAACACCATATATTTT
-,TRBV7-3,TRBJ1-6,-,CASSLEGSYNSPLHF,TGTGCCAGCAGCTTAGAGGGCAGCTATAATTCACCCCTCCACTTT
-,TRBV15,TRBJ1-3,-,CATSVGGNSGNTIYF,TGTGCCACCAGCGTAGGAGGCAACTCTGGAAACACCATATATTTT
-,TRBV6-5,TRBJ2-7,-,CASSYSHRPPGEQYF,TGTGCCAGCAGTTACTCGCATAGGCCTCCCGGCGAGCAGTACTTC
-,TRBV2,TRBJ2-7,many,CASSDAKLPYEQYF,TGTGCCAGCAGTGATGCAAAACTTCCCTACGAGCAGTACTTC
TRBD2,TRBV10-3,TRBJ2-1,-,CAISESYGRSNEQFF,TGTGCCATCAGTGAATCGTACGGGAGGTCGAATGAGCAGTTCTTC
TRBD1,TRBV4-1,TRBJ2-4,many,CASSQRQGTPIQYF,TGCGCCAGCAGCCAGAGACAGGGGACCCCCATTCAGTACTTC
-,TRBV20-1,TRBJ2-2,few,CSARDNTGELFF,TGCAGTGCTAGAGATAACACCGGGGAGCTGTTTTTT
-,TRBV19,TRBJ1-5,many,CASTGRNQPQHF,TGTGCCAGTACGGGCAGAAATCAGCCCCAGCATTTT
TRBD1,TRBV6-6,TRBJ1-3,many,CASSSTPFPDRISGNTIYF,TGTGCCAGCAGTTCCACCCCCTTCCCGGACAGGATCTCTGGAAACACCATATATTTT
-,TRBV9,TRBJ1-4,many,CASSVGGPGWGEKLFF,TGTGCCAGCAGCGTAGGGGGTCCAGGATGGGGAGAAAAACTGTTTTTT
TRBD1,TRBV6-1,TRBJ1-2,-,CASRTGGASGYTF,TGTGCCAGCAGGACAGGGGGCGCGTCTGGCTACACCTTC
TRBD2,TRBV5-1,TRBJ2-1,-,CASSTPGLAGVSEQFF,TGCGCCAGCAGCACCCCCGGACTAGCGGGAGTTAGTGAGCAGTTCTTC
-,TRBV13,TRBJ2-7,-,CASSSHTGWIYEQYF,TGTGCCAGCAGCTCCCATACGGGATGGATCTACGAGCAGTACTTC
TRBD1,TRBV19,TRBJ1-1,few,CASGGTGSTEAFF,TGTGCCAGTGGGGGGACAGGGTCCACTGAAGCTTTCTTT